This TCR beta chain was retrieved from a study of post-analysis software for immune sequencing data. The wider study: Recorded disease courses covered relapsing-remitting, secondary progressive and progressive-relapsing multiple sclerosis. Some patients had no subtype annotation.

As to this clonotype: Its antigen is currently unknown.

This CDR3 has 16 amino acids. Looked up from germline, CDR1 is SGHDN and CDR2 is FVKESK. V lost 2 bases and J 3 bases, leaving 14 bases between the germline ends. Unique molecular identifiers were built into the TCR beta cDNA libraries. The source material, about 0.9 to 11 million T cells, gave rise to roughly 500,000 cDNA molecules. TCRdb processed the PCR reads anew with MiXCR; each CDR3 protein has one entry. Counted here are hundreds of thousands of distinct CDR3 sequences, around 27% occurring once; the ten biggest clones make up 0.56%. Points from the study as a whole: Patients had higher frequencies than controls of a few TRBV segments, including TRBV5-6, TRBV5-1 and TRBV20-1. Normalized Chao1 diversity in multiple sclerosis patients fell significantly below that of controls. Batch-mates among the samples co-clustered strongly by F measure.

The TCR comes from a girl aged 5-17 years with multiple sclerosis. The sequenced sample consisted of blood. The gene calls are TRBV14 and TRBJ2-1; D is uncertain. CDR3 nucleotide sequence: TGTGCCAGCAGCCAAATCGGAACGAGGTACTACAATGAGCAGTTCTTC. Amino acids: CASSQIGTRYYNEQFF.